These 26 T cell receptor beta chains were all obtained from the same sample, sequenced in a study of shared clonotypes between healthy human individuals. TCRdb keeps only in-frame clones here, not all; method: immunoSEQ multiplex PCR. The sample yields just over 2,000,000 clones, about 95% seen once. Sequencing used naive CD4+ T cells sorted from blood. As for subset: CD45RA+ positively selected. The receptors here all came from a man aged 18 to 30 in good health.

The chain has TRBV5-1 and TRBJ2-6; 11 bases map to TRBD1. Trimming at V came to 2 bases and at J to 1 base, leaving 5 bases not matched to a gene. The CDR3 extends over 18 amino acids. Looked up from germline, CDR1 is SGHRS and CDR2 is YFSETQ. The CDR3 sequence: CASSFGQGAQSGANVLTF. Here the CDR3 DNA reads TGCGCCAGCAGCTTTGGACAGGGGGCGCAGTCTGGGGCCAACGTCCTGACTTTC.

CDR3 sequence reads: CASSVLAEQFF. CDR3 nucleotides: TGTGCCAGCAGCGTACTAGCGGAGCAGTTCTTC. This chain uses TRBV11-2 with TRBJ2-1; 7 bases map to TRBD2. CDR3 length equals 11 residues. V shed 5 bases and J 10 bases; nucleotides not matched to a gene: 2. The germline CDR1 and CDR2 sequences are SGHAT and FQNNGV.

The chain recombines TRBV27 with TRBJ2-7; D possibly corresponds to TRBD1 (6 bases). Germline CDR1 reads MNHEY; CDR2 reads SMNVEV (reference sequence). V lost 5 bases, J lost 0 bases, and 14 bases lay in between. There are 15 residues in the CDR3. The CDR3, as DNA: TGTGCCAGCAGTCCGCTGGGGGCGCTCTCCTACGAGCAGTACTTC. Translating gives CASSPLGALSYEQYF.

This rearrangement joins TRBV6-1 to TRBJ2-7; 12 bases are a match to TRBD1. The germline CDR1 and CDR2 sequences are MNHNS and SASEGT. The V gene end was trimmed by 2 bases and the J gene end by 4 bases; junction bases not matched to a gene: 6. CDR3 length: 16 residues. The CDR3 DNA is TGTGCCAGCAGTGAATACGGGACAGGGGGCCGGTACGAGCAGTACTTC. Amino acid sequence: CASSEYGTGGRYEQYF.

This rearrangement joins TRBV10-3 to TRBJ1-3; 8 bases are shared with TRBD1. Germline V gene data show CDR1 as ENHRY and CDR2 as SYGVKD. J was trimmed by 3 bases and V by 10 bases; bases with no gene match: 11. This CDR3 is built from 15 residues. The CDR3 DNA reads TGTGCCACTCACCCGGGCGGGACAGGTGGAAACACCATATATTTT. It specifies CATHPGGTGGNTIYF.

The chain uses TRBV14 and TRBJ2-7; TRBD1 agrees at 9 bases. The length of the CDR3 is 16 residues. Germline lookup yields CDR1 SGHDN and CDR2 FVKESK. The trim removed 2 bases at V and 7 bases at J, leaving 12 bases unmatched. The CDR3: CASSQIGTGTGGEQYF. In DNA, the CDR3 is TGTGCCAGCAGCCAAATTGGGACAGGGACCGGGGGTGAGCAGTACTTC.

V and J are TRBV7-9 and TRBJ1-2; 9 bases agree with TRBD1. The length of the CDR3 is 15 residues. CDR1 is SEHNR, CDR2 FQNEAQ, per germline (reference sequence). Trimming took 6 bases from V and 6 from J; bases not matched to a gene: 11. The CDR3: CASSKGQGMVDGYTF. The CDR3 coding sequence is TGTGCCAGCAGTAAGGGACAGGGTATGGTGGATGGCTACACCTTC.

Here the CDR3 reads CASSPLDGNIQYF. DNA of the CDR3: TGTGCCAGCAGCCCCCTGGACGGGAACATTCAGTACTTC. The V and J genes are TRBV11-2 and TRBJ2-4, with D unresolved. CDR1 SGHAT and CDR2 FQNNGV come from the germline V gene. CDR3 length: 13 amino acids. V was trimmed by 5 bases and J by 7 bases, leaving 12 bases between them.

In the case of this clone: Other nucleotide sequences in the sample specify the same CDR3. V is TRBV7-2 and J is TRBJ2-7; 11 bases agree with TRBD1. CDR3 size: 14 residues. Trimming removed 5 bases from V and 2 bases from J; junction bases left unmatched: 2. Germline V lookup: CDR1 SGHTA, CDR2 FQGNSA. As DNA, the CDR3 is TGTGCCAGCAGCCTGGGACAGGGGGCCTACGAGCAGTACTTC. Amino acid sequence: CASSLGQGAYEQYF.

The chain is built from TRBV11-2 and TRBJ1-4; 8 positions match TRBD1. CDR3 size: 15 residues. Trimming cost V 5 bases and J 2 bases; bases outside gene matches: 4. Germline loops: CDR1 SGHAT, CDR2 FQNNGV. DNA of the CDR3: TGTGCCAGCAGCCCGCGGACAGGGACTAATGAAAAACTGTTTTTT. It translates to CASSPRTGTNEKLFF.

The genes are TRBV9 and TRBJ1-2; tentative D call: TRBD1 (5 bases). The length of the CDR3 is 14 residues. Germline assignment: CDR1 SGDLS and CDR2 YYNGEE. V shed 0 bases and J shed 8 bases, with 14 bases lying between them. The CDR3 spells CASSVGVTGEGYTF. The CDR3 bases are TGTGCCAGCAGCGTAGGAGTGACGGGGGAAGGCTACACCTTC.

The rearrangement joins TRBV9 to TRBJ2-7; weak D call: TRBD1 (6 bases). V shed 4 bases and J shed 6 bases, with 17 bases lying between them. CDR3 length: 14 residues. CDR1 and CDR2 from the germline V gene are SGDLS and YYNGEE. The CDR3 reads CASSPVGGRGEQYF. CDR3 coding DNA: TGTGCCAGCAGCCCGGTAGGGGGTCGAGGCGAGCAGTACTTC.

The chain employs TRBV5-1 and TRBJ2-5; D is perhaps TRBD1 or TRBD2 (5 bases each). Trimming shortened V by 0 bases and J by 7 bases, and 13 bases separated the two germline ends. This CDR3 has 14 residues. The germline V gene has CDR1 SGHRS and CDR2 YFSETQ. Here the CDR3 DNA reads TGCGCCAGCAGCTTGGCCGACGGGGCGGGGACCCAGTACTTC. It encodes CASSLADGAGTQYF.

The rearrangement uses TRBV10-3 and TRBJ2-3, with D possibly being TRBD2 (6 bases). The CDR3 is 13 residues long. V was trimmed by 10 bases and J by 2 bases, leaving 13 bases between them. Germline values: CDR1 ENHRY, CDR2 SYGVKD. The CDR3 loop is CATNGSPTDTQYF. The CDR3, as DNA: TGTGCCACCAACGGGAGCCCCACAGATACGCAGTATTTT.

This chain uses TRBV28 with TRBJ2-7; TRBD2 matches at 7 bases. V lost 5 bases, J lost 3 bases, and 13 bases stayed unmatched. CDR1 is MDHEN, CDR2 SYDVKM, per germline. The CDR3 spans 16 residues. The CDR3 DNA sequence: TGTGCCAGCAGTAGAAGCGGGGCGGACGGGAGCTACGAGCAGTACTTC. Translation: CASSRSGADGSYEQYF.

Only one count was recorded for this clone. The chain joins TRBV28 to TRBJ1-1; perhaps TRBD1 as D (6 bases). The CDR3 is 15 residues long. V lost 2 bases and J lost 1, with 11 bases in between. CDR1 is MDHEN and CDR2 is SYDVKM in the germline V gene. The CDR3 is CASSLGARGNTEAFF. The CDR3 DNA is TGTGCCAGCAGTTTAGGTGCCAGGGGGAACACTGAAGCTTTCTTT.

The chain joins TRBV18 to TRBJ2-2; the D is unclear. The V end was cut by 3 bases, the J end by 5 bases, with 13 bases between. CDR3 length equals 15 residues. Germline lookup yields CDR1 KGHSH and CDR2 LQKENI. CDR3 residues: CASSPDNSGTGELFF. The CDR3 DNA reads as TGTGCCAGCTCACCGGATAATAGTGGGACCGGGGAGCTGTTTTTT.

The V gene is TRBV11-2, the J gene TRBJ1-4; D gene ambiguous. The CDR3 contains 13 residues. The V end was cut by 5 bases, the J end by 5 bases, with 9 bases between. Germline CDR1 is SGHAT and CDR2 is FQNNGV. The CDR3 spells CASSLPGNEKLFF. The CDR3 region has the DNA TGTGCCAGCAGCCTCCCCGGGAATGAAAAACTGTTTTTT.

The chain employs TRBV11-2 and TRBJ1-3; 7 nucleotides agree with TRBD1. CDR3 length: 13 amino acids. V shed 1 base and J 12 bases; nucleotides not matched to a gene: 6. Germline values: CDR1 SGHAT, CDR2 FQNNGV. As DNA, the CDR3 is TGTGCCAGCAGCTTAGTGGTGGACAGGCACATATATTTT. Residues: CASSLVVDRHIYF.

V gene TRBV10-3 combines with J gene TRBJ1-3, with 7 bases fitting TRBD1. The CDR3 covers 13 residues. Germline V gene lookup returns CDR1 ENHRY and CDR2 SYGVKD. With V trimmed by 6 bases and J by 3 bases, 2 bases remained unmatched. The CDR3 bases are TGTGCCATCAGGGGGACAGATGGAAACACCATATATTTT. Its translation is CAIRGTDGNTIYF.

This clone came up once. The chain carries TRBV14 and TRBJ1-5; possibly TRBD1 for D (6 bases). Trimming shortened V by 5 bases and J by 6 bases, and 11 bases separated the two germline ends. The CDR3 runs 13 residues. CDR1 SGHDN and CDR2 FVKESK come from the germline V gene. As DNA, the CDR3 is TGTGCCAGCAGCGGGGGGGCCGGTCAGCCCCAGCATTTT. Encoded protein: CASSGGAGQPQHF. Looking up the rest from reference TRBV14 and TRBJ1-5 gives the full variable domain: EAGVTQFPSHSVIEKGQTVTLRCDPISGHDNLYWYRRVMGKEIKFLLHFVKESKQDESGMPNNRFLAERTGGTYSTLKVQPAELEDSGVYFCASSGGAGQPQHFGDGTRLSIL.

This clone was seen once. V is TRBV7-9 and J is TRBJ2-5, with 11 bases identical to TRBD2. The CDR3 has 17 amino acids. The V gene's germline CDR1 is SEHNR and CDR2 FQNEAQ (reference sequence). J gave up 0 bases and V 6 bases, and 9 bases lay outside the gene matches. The CDR3 coding sequence is TGTGCCAGCAGTCCGGGACTAGCGGCCCAGTACCAAGAGACCCAGTACTTC. The encoded protein is CASSPGLAAQYQETQYF.

The chain is built from TRBV6-1 and TRBJ2-7, with TRBD1 as a possible D gene (5 bases). Germline V lookup: CDR1 MNHNS, CDR2 SASEGT. The CDR3 consists of 11 residues. Trimming stripped 10 bases from V and 1 base from J, with 8 bases between. The CDR3 loop is CATGPSYEQYF. The CDR3 coding sequence is TGTGCCACAGGGCCTTCCTACGAGCAGTACTTC.

The V gene is TRBV11-2, the J gene TRBJ2-5, with D perhaps matching TRBD1 (7 bases). The V end lost 2 bases, the J end lost 2 bases, and 18 bases lay between the germline ends. This CDR3 has 17 residues. Germline CDR1 SGHAT, CDR2 FQNNGV. CDR3 coding DNA: TGTGCCAGCAGCTTATACCCGGGGGACAGCCTACAAGAGACCCAGTACTTC. The encoded protein is CASSLYPGDSLQETQYF.

This chain uses TRBV9 with TRBJ2-3; 8 bases map to TRBD2. This CDR3 region has 15 residues. With 0 bases clipped from V and 5 bases from J, the junction kept 5 bases outside the gene matches. CDR1 is SGDLS, CDR2 YYNGEE, per germline. The CDR3 here is CASSVGSGGIDTQYF. CDR3 DNA: TGTGCCAGCAGCGTAGGTTCGGGGGGGATAGATACGCAGTATTTT.

The rearrangement uses TRBV12-5 and TRBJ2-3; D possibly corresponds to TRBD1 (6 bases). This CDR3 contains 18 residues. Germline V gene lookup returns CDR1 LGHNT and CDR2 FRNRAP. Trimming took off 6 bases at V and 2 bases at J, with 24 bases between the two ends. CDR3 sequence (DNA): TGTGCTAGTGGCCTGCCCCCAAAGGACAGTTTCCTCACAGATACGCAGTATTTT. Residues: CASGLPPKDSFLTDTQYF.